These T cell receptor beta chains were read from a single sample in a study of identical twins. In TCRdb, the 5' RACE reads were re-called with MiXCR into one record per CDR3 protein. The data hold 450,000 or so distinct CDR3 sequences, with 12% to 15% observed a single time. This sample also belongs to another study, concerning yellow fever vaccine responses in identical twins.

The sequenced sample consisted of CD4+ T cells sorted from blood. Receptor source: a woman aged 18-35 years in good health. The conserved cysteine and the conserved F or W are not part of the CDR3 here. A clone size is listed for some rows: how often the clone was seen (once, few, many), or a class if it is expanded.

>few|TRBV7-8|TRBJ1-1
ASSLEWSGQLNTEAF
>few|TRBV2|TRBJ1-6
ASRAGGSSPLH
>-|TRBV7-2|TRBJ2-7
ASSFGGIAYEQY
>many|TRBV6-1|TRBJ2-5
ASSAPGRRVETQY
>-|TRBV30|TRBJ2-7
AWSRRAYEQY
>-|TRBV6-2/TRBV6-3|TRBJ2-2
ASRRQGFTGELF
>-|TRBV7-9|TRBJ2-1
ASSLGGLEAYNEQF
>many|TRBV7-2|TRBJ2-3
ASSSAGGTDTQY
>-|TRBV9|TRBJ2-7
ASSVLDVAGPYEQY
>few|TRBV28|TRBJ1-5
ASSSTIKPQH